This T cell receptor (beta chain) was obtained from a study of beta chain features in type 1 diabetes. This CDR3 is built from 15 residues. Losses at the gene ends were 2 bases for V and 1 base for J; bases not matched to a gene: 2. Germline CDR1 reads SGHNT; CDR2 reads YYREEE (reference sequence). TCRB transcripts that were expressed got sequenced, as all of the isolated RNA had been reverse transcribed. Clones were read by immunoSEQ multiplex PCR, and TCRdb kept only the in-frame ones, dropping some. The sample records 630,000 or so clones, 11% to 15% being singletons. This clone appeared a few times. Its specificity is not known. About 110 mL of blood, on average, came from one heparinised draw per donor. Notes on the study in general: TCRB repertoires of naive, central memory and Treg cells appeared more similar among patients than among healthy donors. When VDJ junctions were examined, type 1 diabetes patients showed fewer insertions and more deletions. Cells with high TCR expression could be over-represented when cDNA is sequenced. All four CD4+ subsets from Type 1 diabetes patients carried moderately but significantly shorter TCRB CDR3s.

V and J are TRBV5-4 and TRBJ2-7; TRBD1 aligns across 11 bases. The sample was naive CD4+ T cells from blood. This TCR was sampled from a man younger than 35 with type 1 diabetes. The CDR3: CASSLGQGASYEQYF. CDR3 nucleotide sequence: TGTGCCAGCAGCTTAGGACAGGGGGCGTCCTACGAGCAGTACTTC.